The text below deals with one T cell receptor (beta chain). Its antigen is currently unknown. The entry originates in a study of cytomegalovirus exposure and HLA in healthy donors. Study details: Prior work identified 100 million to 130 million unique TCR beta sequences in about 179 million T cells. Study findings and constraints: Association of a missense DCLRE1C variant with TCR beta V- and J-gene trimming was reported in a later analysis. Across donors, most TCRs were seen rarely, yet some public ones were widespread.

Donors counted as nominally healthy when sampled, yet unrecorded immune exposures were likely. PCR involved 60 Vbeta and 13 Jbeta primers. Clones were sequenced by immunoSEQ multiplex PCR, and TCRdb holds only the in-frame ones, with some missing. Among under 200,000 clones listed, roughly 80% were seen once. This CDR3 region has 13 residues. V was pared by 1 base and J by 4 bases, with 8 bases between. In germline, CDR1 is SGHTA, CDR2 FQGNSA. The genes are TRBV7-2 and TRBJ2-7; D remains ambiguous. Sequencing was carried out using PBMCs. The sequence was collected from a man aged 50-60 years in good health and CMV-seropositive. The CDR3 is CASSLGSGYEQYF. The CDR3 nucleotides read TGTGCCAGCAGCTTAGGCTCCGGTTACGAGCAGTACTTC.